This TCR beta chain was captured in a study of cytotoxic CD8 clonotypes in ibrutinib-treated CLL. Study in general: Response sampling came at median around 12 months of treatment, ranging about 6 to 36 months. Points from the study as a whole: Stable or contracted on treatment, public clonotypes were also uncommon. Clonality correlated strongly with circulating CD8+ T cells and exceeded age-matched healthy donors at baseline. The study sampled sustained-remission and progressing patients at different times.

Data came from immunoSEQ multiplex PCR; TCRdb stores just in-frame clones and leaves some out. The table lists around 40,000 clones, under 80% of them singletons. Turning to this clone: Its cognate antigen is unknown.

The receptor was derived from a human donor with chronic lymphocytic leukemia. Sequenced material: PBMCs, taken at disease progression, from a patient treated with ibrutinib.

The CDR3 region is CASSRQGEETQYF. In DNA, the CDR3 is TGTGCCAGCTCCCGACAGGGAGAGGAGACCCAGTACTTC. This sequence joins TRBV6-1 and TRBJ2-5, with 7 bases that match TRBD1. V gave up 8 bases and J gave up 5 bases; unmatched junction bases: 8. The CDR3 has 13 residues. In germline, CDR1 is MNHNS, CDR2 SASEGT.